The source of this TCR beta chain is a study of T cell clones after liver transplantation. Study-wide background: As an antigen-independent comparator, third-party-reactive TCRbeta sequences came from pre-transplant mixed lymphocyte reactions. Tolerant meant at least one year fully off immunosuppression without liver enzymes above twice normal. Blood was drawn pre-transplant, before withdrawal, and after full or failed withdrawal.

The CDR3 has 16 residues. V was pared by 0 bases and J by 4 bases, with 12 bases between. The germline gives CDR1 MNHEY, CDR2 SVGAGI. General study findings and limits: Post-transplant, graft-donor-reactive CD4 TCRbeta sequences in blood dropped significantly in 5 of 8 subjects.

Profiling relied on immunoSEQ multiplex PCR, and the TCRdb table lists in-frame clones only, not all of them. The data show tens of thousands of clones, around four fifths seen once. Worth noting for this clone: Its antigen is not known.

This clonotype originated in a human patient who received a liver transplant. A subset of T cells may come from the graft donor. The sequences come from CD4+ T cells from blood, collected 48 to 50 months after liver transplant. V and J are TRBV6-5 and TRBJ2-2; the D is unclear. The CDR3 spells CASSYSSTLVTGELFF. In DNA, the CDR3 is TGTGCCAGCAGTTACTCTTCGACCCTAGTCACCGGGGAGCTGTTTTTT.